This TCR beta chain is drawn from a study of blood T cell repertoires in COVID-19. Study-wide context: COVID-19 samples from acute and convalescent phases originated in the United States, Italy and Spain. PBMCs, B-cell-depleted T cells, or T cells provided the cDNA or gDNA that made up the material.

The authors' processing: For nucleated cells, counts were estimated from reference gene primer amplification. Produced via immunoSEQ multiplex PCR; TCRdb's table is partial and in-frame only. V and J calls and clone size are those listed in that table; D and trimming were worked out from the DNA. The sample lists about 250,000 clones, 70% to 90% occurring once. This clone was detected once. In germline, CDR1 is LNHDA, CDR2 SQIVND (reference sequence). V trimming: 4 bases; J trimming: 7 bases; junction bases outside the gene matches: 5. The CDR3 sequence is 14 residues long. The source material was peripheral blood. The clonotype comes from a woman under 40 with acute or convalescent COVID-19. The V call is TRBV19, the J call TRBJ2-1, with 9 bases matching TRBD1. CDR3 nucleotide sequence: TGTGCCAGTAGTAAATGGACAGGGGTTAATGAGCAGTTCTTC. Protein product: CASSKWTGVNEQFF.